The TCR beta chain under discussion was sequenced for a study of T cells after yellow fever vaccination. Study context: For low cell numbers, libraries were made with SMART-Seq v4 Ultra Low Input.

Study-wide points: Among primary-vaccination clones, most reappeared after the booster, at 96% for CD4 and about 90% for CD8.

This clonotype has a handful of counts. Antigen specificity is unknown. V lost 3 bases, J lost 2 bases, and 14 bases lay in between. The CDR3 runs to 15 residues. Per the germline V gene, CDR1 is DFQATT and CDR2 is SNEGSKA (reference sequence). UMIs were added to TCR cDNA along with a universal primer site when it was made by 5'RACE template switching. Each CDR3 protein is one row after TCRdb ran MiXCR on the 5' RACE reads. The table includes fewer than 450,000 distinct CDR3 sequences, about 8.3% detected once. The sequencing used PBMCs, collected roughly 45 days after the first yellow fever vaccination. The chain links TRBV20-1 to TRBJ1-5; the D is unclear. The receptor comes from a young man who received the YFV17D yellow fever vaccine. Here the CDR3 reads CSASYGRGGNQPQHF. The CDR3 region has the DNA TGCAGTGCTAGTTATGGACGTGGGGGCAATCAGCCCCAGCATTTT.